The following is a TCR beta chain sequence with its context. The antigen is undetermined. The entry originates in a study of high-grade serous ovarian cancer treatment subgroups. Study information: On average, approximately 14,000 reads and 7,494 unique TCR beta rearrangements were obtained per sample.

The repertoire was sequenced with immunoSEQ multiplex PCR; TCRdb's copy has only in-frame clones and lacks some. The sample comprises just under 5,000 clones, roughly 69% of which are singletons, and about 15% rests with the top ten. This CDR3 is built from 9 residues. Trimming left V 7 bases short and J 9 bases short, with 3 bases between. Germline CDR1 is LGHNA and CDR2 is YSLEER. Tumor samples were taken before definitive surgery or chemotherapy. Whole-study results and caveats: Without spatial data, bulk sequencing limits insight into HGSC tumor diversity. Repertoire similarity ranged roughly 0.1 to 0.79 between tumors of one patient. TCR relatedness rose with neoantigen level and trended with mutation load.

The chain recombines TRBV4-3 with TRBJ1-4; D is uncertain. The TCR sequence derives from a human donor with high-grade serous ovarian cancer. Sequenced: tumor tissue. The CDR3, as DNA: TGCGCCAGCATAAAAAAACTGTTTTTT. Its protein product is CASIKKLFF.